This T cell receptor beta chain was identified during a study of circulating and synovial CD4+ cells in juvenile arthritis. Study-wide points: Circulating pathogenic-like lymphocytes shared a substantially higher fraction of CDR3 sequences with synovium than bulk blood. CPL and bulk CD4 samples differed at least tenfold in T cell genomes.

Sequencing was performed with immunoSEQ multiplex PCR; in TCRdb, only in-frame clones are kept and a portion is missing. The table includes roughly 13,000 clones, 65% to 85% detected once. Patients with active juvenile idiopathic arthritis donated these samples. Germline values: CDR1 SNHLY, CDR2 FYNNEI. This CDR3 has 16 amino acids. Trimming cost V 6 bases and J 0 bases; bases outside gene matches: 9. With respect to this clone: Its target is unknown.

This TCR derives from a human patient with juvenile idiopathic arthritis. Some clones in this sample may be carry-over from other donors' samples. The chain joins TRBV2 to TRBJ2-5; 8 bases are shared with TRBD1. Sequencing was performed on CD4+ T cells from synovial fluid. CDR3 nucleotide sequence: TGTGCCAGCAGGAACAAGGGACAGGTGTACCAAGAGACCCAGTACTTC. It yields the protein CASRNKGQVYQETQYF.